What follows are 2 T cell receptor beta chains derived from one specimen sequenced in a study of T cell responses to AZD1222 COVID-19 vaccine. TCRdb's copy holds only in-frame clones and misses some; the assay was immunoSEQ multiplex PCR. The table includes about 140,000 clones, approximately 92% detected once. The sample in question was peripheral blood, obtained 28 days after the second AZD1222 dose. The receptors shown here come from an adult who received the AZD1222 COVID-19 vaccine.

In DNA, the CDR3 is TGTGCCAGCAGCTTAGCGGGGACAGCCCAGCCCCAGCATTTT. Translated: CASSLAGTAQPQHF. The V gene is TRBV7-2, the J gene TRBJ1-5, with TRBD1 matching over 7 bases. Germline values: CDR1 SGHTA, CDR2 FQGNSA. With V trimmed by 0 bases and J by 7 bases, 3 bases remained unmatched. The CDR3 consists of 14 residues.

J is TRBJ2-2 and V is TRBV7-2; D gene ambiguous. Germline CDR1 reads SGHTA; CDR2 reads FQGNSA. Trimming cost V 1 base and J 1 base, with 7 bases left between them. The CDR3 consists of 15 residues. CDR3 nucleotide sequence: TGTGCCAGCAGCTTAGACATCCGGAACACCGGGGAGCTGTTTTTT. It is translated as CASSLDIRNTGELFF.